These T cell receptor beta chains were read from a single sample in a study of cytomegalovirus exposure and HLA in healthy donors. Method: immunoSEQ multiplex PCR; TCRdb's copy keeps in-frame clones and lacks some. The sample consists of some 150,000 clones, roughly four fifths of them appearing once. The material sequenced was PBMCs. The receptors stem from a man in his forties or fifties in good health and CMV-seropositive. Both conserved end residues are part of each CDR3. The order of the fields is D gene, V gene, clone size, J gene, CDR3 length, CDR3 DNA, CDR3 protein. The D gene is left open where the match is weak. Size values are once, few and many counts, or a class for expanded clones, and some rows have none.

d_call: TRBD1; v_call: TRBV5-6; clone_size: -; j_call: TRBJ2-7; cdr3_length: 15; cdr3_nt: TGTGCCAGCAGCTTGGGAGGGACAGTTCCTTACGAGCAGTACTTC; cdr3_aa: CASSLGGTVPYEQYF
d_call: TRBD2; v_call: TRBV10-3; clone_size: -; j_call: TRBJ2-1; cdr3_length: 14; cdr3_nt: TGTGCCATTGGGACTAGCGGGGGGGCCGATGAGCAGTTCTTC; cdr3_aa: CAIGTSGGADEQFF
d_call: -; v_call: TRBV7-8; clone_size: -; j_call: TRBJ1-1; cdr3_length: 14; cdr3_nt: TGTGCCAGCAGCCTCGAGGGGGGGGTCACTGAAGCTTTCTTT; cdr3_aa: CASSLEGGVTEAFF
d_call: TRBD2; v_call: TRBV11-3; clone_size: -; j_call: TRBJ2-3; cdr3_length: 15; cdr3_nt: TGTGCCAGCAGCTTTAGCGGGAGCGGTGCAGATACGCAGTATTTT; cdr3_aa: CASSFSGSGADTQYF
d_call: -; v_call: TRBV11-2; clone_size: -; j_call: TRBJ2-1; cdr3_length: 14; cdr3_nt: TGTGCCAGCAGCGATTCGAGCGGGTACAATGAGCAGTTCTTC; cdr3_aa: CASSDSSGYNEQFF
d_call: TRBD2; v_call: TRBV5-1; clone_size: -; j_call: TRBJ2-1; cdr3_length: 17; cdr3_nt: TGCGCCAGCAGCCCATGGACTAGCGGCCAGAATGACAATGAGCAGTTCTTC; cdr3_aa: CASSPWTSGQNDNEQFF
d_call: -; v_call: TRBV6-5; clone_size: -; j_call: TRBJ1-1; cdr3_length: 11; cdr3_nt: TGTGCCAGCAGACGAGATGCTCAAGCTTTCTTT; cdr3_aa: CASRRDAQAFF
d_call: -; v_call: TRBV28; clone_size: -; j_call: TRBJ2-1; cdr3_length: 16; cdr3_nt: TGTGCCAGCAGTTCCTCCTTGACGGGATCCTACAATGAGCAGTTCTTC; cdr3_aa: CASSSSLTGSYNEQFF
d_call: TRBD1; v_call: TRBV13; clone_size: -; j_call: TRBJ2-7; cdr3_length: 14; cdr3_nt: TGTGCCAGCAGCTTTGGGACAGGGGGGAGCGAGCAGTACTTC; cdr3_aa: CASSFGTGGSEQYF
d_call: -; v_call: TRBV10-3; clone_size: -; j_call: TRBJ2-7; cdr3_length: 11; cdr3_nt: TGTGCCGCCTACGGGGGGCTCGAGCAGTACTTC; cdr3_aa: CAAYGGLEQYF
d_call: TRBD1; v_call: TRBV6-1; clone_size: -; j_call: TRBJ1-1; cdr3_length: 13; cdr3_nt: TGTGCCAGCAGGTGGGACAGGGGGACTGAAGCTTTCTTT; cdr3_aa: CASRWDRGTEAFF
d_call: TRBD2; v_call: TRBV9; clone_size: -; j_call: TRBJ2-2; cdr3_length: 16; cdr3_nt: TGTGCCAGCAGCGTAACGGGGGGAGGGTTCGCCGGGGAGCTGTTTTTT; cdr3_aa: CASSVTGGGFAGELFF
d_call: -; v_call: TRBV7-8; clone_size: -; j_call: TRBJ1-5; cdr3_length: 14; cdr3_nt: TGTGCCAGCAGCTTACTTTATCGCAATCAGCCCCAGCATTTT; cdr3_aa: CASSLLYRNQPQHF
d_call: -; v_call: TRBV7-6; clone_size: few; j_call: TRBJ2-5; cdr3_length: 12; cdr3_nt: TGTGCCAGCAGCTTACTCCTAGAGACCCAGTACTTC; cdr3_aa: CASSLLLETQYF
d_call: TRBD1; v_call: TRBV5-1; clone_size: -; j_call: TRBJ1-2; cdr3_length: 14; cdr3_nt: TGCGCCAGCAGCTCGGGGACAGACTTCTATGGCTACACCTTC; cdr3_aa: CASSSGTDFYGYTF
d_call: TRBD1; v_call: TRBV28; clone_size: -; j_call: TRBJ2-7; cdr3_length: 15; cdr3_nt: TGTGCCAGCAGTTCCGGAGGACAGGGGCGGAACGAGCAGTACTTC; cdr3_aa: CASSSGGQGRNEQYF
d_call: TRBD1; v_call: TRBV5-1; clone_size: -; j_call: TRBJ1-1; cdr3_length: 14; cdr3_nt: TGCGCCAGCAGCTTGCGAACAGGGGACACTGAAGCTTTCTTT; cdr3_aa: CASSLRTGDTEAFF
d_call: -; v_call: TRBV7-2; clone_size: -; j_call: TRBJ1-5; cdr3_length: 14; cdr3_nt: TGTGCCAGCAGTCAGGGTGCTGGTAATCAGCCCCAGCATTTT; cdr3_aa: CASSQGAGNQPQHF
d_call: TRBD2; v_call: TRBV7-3; clone_size: -; j_call: TRBJ2-1; cdr3_length: 14; cdr3_nt: TGTGCCAGCAGCCCGGGACTAGCGGGGAATGGGCAGTTCTTC; cdr3_aa: CASSPGLAGNGQFF
d_call: TRBD1; v_call: TRBV11-2; clone_size: -; j_call: TRBJ2-3; cdr3_length: 13; cdr3_nt: TGTGCCAGCAGCAGGGACAGTGGAGATACGCAGTATTTT; cdr3_aa: CASSRDSGDTQYF
d_call: TRBD2; v_call: TRBV11-3; clone_size: -; j_call: TRBJ2-2; cdr3_length: 17; cdr3_nt: TGTGCCAGCAGCTTAAGCAGCGGGGGGCCGAACACCGGGGAGCTGTTTTTT; cdr3_aa: CASSLSSGGPNTGELFF
d_call: -; v_call: TRBV30; clone_size: -; j_call: TRBJ2-2; cdr3_length: 14; cdr3_nt: TGTGCCTGGAGTGTACAAGTAAACACCGGGGAGCTGTTTTTT; cdr3_aa: CAWSVQVNTGELFF
d_call: TRBD1; v_call: TRBV10-3; clone_size: -; j_call: TRBJ1-4; cdr3_length: 15; cdr3_nt: TGTGCCATCAGTGATAGTAACAGGGGCGATGAAAAACTGTTTTTT; cdr3_aa: CAISDSNRGDEKLFF
d_call: -; v_call: TRBV9; clone_size: -; j_call: TRBJ2-6; cdr3_length: 13; cdr3_nt: TGTGCCAGCAGCGTGGATGGGGGCGGCGTCCTGACTTTC; cdr3_aa: CASSVDGGGVLTF
d_call: -; v_call: TRBV4-3; clone_size: -; j_call: TRBJ2-2; cdr3_length: 15; cdr3_nt: TGCGCCAGCAGCCAAGCTCCAGGGCGGGGCGGGGAGCTGTTTTTT; cdr3_aa: CASSQAPGRGGELFF
d_call: -; v_call: TRBV27; clone_size: -; j_call: TRBJ1-4; cdr3_length: 15; cdr3_nt: TGTGCCAGCAGTCCACAGGCCCACCGCGGTGAAAAACTGTTTTTT; cdr3_aa: CASSPQAHRGEKLFF
d_call: TRBD1; v_call: TRBV19; clone_size: -; j_call: TRBJ1-1; cdr3_length: 14; cdr3_nt: TGTGCCAGTATGACAGGGGCGGCGAACACTGAAGCTTTCTTT; cdr3_aa: CASMTGAANTEAFF
d_call: TRBD1; v_call: TRBV9; clone_size: -; j_call: TRBJ2-5; cdr3_length: 14; cdr3_nt: TGTGCCAGCAGCCCCGGACAGGCACAAGAGACCCAGTACTTC; cdr3_aa: CASSPGQAQETQYF
d_call: -; v_call: TRBV7-3; clone_size: -; j_call: TRBJ2-4; cdr3_length: 16; cdr3_nt: TGTGCCAGCAGCTTAATCCCAGGGAGGGCCAAAAACATTCAGTACTTC; cdr3_aa: CASSLIPGRAKNIQYF
d_call: -; v_call: TRBV28; clone_size: -; j_call: TRBJ2-7; cdr3_length: 10; cdr3_nt: TGTGCCAGCAGCCACTTGTTTCAGTACTTC; cdr3_aa: CASSHLFQYF
d_call: -; v_call: TRBV7-2; clone_size: once; j_call: TRBJ2-7; cdr3_length: 16; cdr3_nt: TGTGCCAGCAGCTTAGTGGCGGGGGCTGGGGGCTACGAGCAGTACTTC; cdr3_aa: CASSLVAGAGGYEQYF
d_call: TRBD2; v_call: TRBV28; clone_size: -; j_call: TRBJ2-7; cdr3_length: 16; cdr3_nt: TGTGCCAGCAGCCCTAACAGGTGGACTAGCTCCTACGAGCAGTACTTC; cdr3_aa: CASSPNRWTSSYEQYF
d_call: TRBD2; v_call: TRBV5-4; clone_size: -; j_call: TRBJ2-5; cdr3_length: 18; cdr3_nt: TGTGCCAGCAGCTCCGGGACTAGCGGGAGGGGGGGGTTGGAGACCCAGTACTTC; cdr3_aa: CASSSGTSGRGGLETQYF
d_call: TRBD1; v_call: TRBV11-1; clone_size: -; j_call: TRBJ2-1; cdr3_length: 16; cdr3_nt: TGTGCCAGCAGCTTATCCGGGACAGCGGTGTACAATGAGCAGTTCTTC; cdr3_aa: CASSLSGTAVYNEQFF
d_call: -; v_call: TRBV6-6; clone_size: once; j_call: TRBJ1-1; cdr3_length: 15; cdr3_nt: TGTGCCAGCAGTTTTGAGGAGACAGCCTTATCTGAAGCTTTCTTT; cdr3_aa: CASSFEETALSEAFF
d_call: TRBD1; v_call: TRBV18; clone_size: -; j_call: TRBJ1-5; cdr3_length: 14; cdr3_nt: TGTGCCAGCTCACCGCGACAGGGGAATCAGCCCCAGCATTTT; cdr3_aa: CASSPRQGNQPQHF